This T cell receptor beta chain stems from a study of blood T cells in healthy people across ages. In this sample, this clonotype turned up once. As yet, its antigen is unknown. Peripheral blood, around 10 milliliters per donor, was collected. Germline values: CDR1 SEHNR, CDR2 FQNEAQ (reference sequence). The CDR3 has 17 residues. The V and J ends lost 5 bases and 2 bases, in that order; junction bases with no gene match: 6. Study-wide points: Estimated diversity, derived from one million T cells, was regarded as an underestimate. Measured against age, TCR beta diversity per million T cells decreased in a roughly linear manner.

Using a J-beta primer mix together with a sample-barcoded 5' primer, a second PCR was run for roughly 6 to 11 cycles. TCRdb used MiXCR to reprocess the 5' RACE reads, holding one entry per CDR3 protein. The table lists 1.2 million to 1.5 million distinct CDR3 sequences, roughly 59% of them singletons. The rearrangement uses TRBV7-9 and TRBJ2-1, with TRBD2 matching over 13 bases. Sequencing was carried out using blood. This clonotype originated in a man aged 18 to 30 in good health. CDR3 region: CASSPILAGGTYNEQFF. CDR3 sequence (DNA): TGTGCCAGCAGCCCTATACTAGCGGGAGGGACCTACAATGAGCAGTTCTTC. Full variable domain (outside the CDR3, taken from reference TRBV7-9 and TRBJ2-1): DTGVSQNPRHKITKRGQNVTFRCDPISEHNRLYWYRQTLGQGPEFLTYFQNEAQLEKSRLLSDRFSAERPKGSFSTLEIQRTEQGDSAMYLCASSPILAGGTYNEQFFGPGTRLTVL.